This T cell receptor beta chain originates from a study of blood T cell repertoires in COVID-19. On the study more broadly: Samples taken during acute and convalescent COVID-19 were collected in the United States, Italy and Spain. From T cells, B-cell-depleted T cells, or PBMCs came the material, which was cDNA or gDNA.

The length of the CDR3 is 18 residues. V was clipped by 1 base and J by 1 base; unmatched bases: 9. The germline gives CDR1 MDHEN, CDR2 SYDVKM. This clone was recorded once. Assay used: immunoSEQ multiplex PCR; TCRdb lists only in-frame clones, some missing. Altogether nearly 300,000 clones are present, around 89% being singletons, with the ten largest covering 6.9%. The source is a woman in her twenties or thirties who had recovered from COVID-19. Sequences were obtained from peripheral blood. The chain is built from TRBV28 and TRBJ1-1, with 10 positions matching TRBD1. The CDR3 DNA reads TGTGCCAGCAGTTTATTGCGGGACAGGGGAACGGGGAACACTGAAGCTTTCTTT. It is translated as CASSLLRDRGTGNTEAFF.